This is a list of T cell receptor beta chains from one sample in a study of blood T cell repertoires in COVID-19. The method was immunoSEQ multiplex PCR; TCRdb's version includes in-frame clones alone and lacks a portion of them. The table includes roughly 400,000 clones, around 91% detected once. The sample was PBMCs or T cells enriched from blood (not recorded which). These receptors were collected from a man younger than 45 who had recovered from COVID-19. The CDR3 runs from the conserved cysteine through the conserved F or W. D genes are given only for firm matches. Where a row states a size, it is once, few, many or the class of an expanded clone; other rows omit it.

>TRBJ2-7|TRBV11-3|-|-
CASSRDGDHEQYF
TGTGCCAGCAGCAGAGACGGGGATCACGAGCAGTACTTC
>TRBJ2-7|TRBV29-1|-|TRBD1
CSARTGGYEQYF
TGCAGCGCCCGGACAGGGGGCTACGAGCAGTACTTC
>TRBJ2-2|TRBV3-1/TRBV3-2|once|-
CASSQQGFGELFF
TGTGCCAGCAGCCAGCAGGGATTTGGGGAGCTGTTTTTT
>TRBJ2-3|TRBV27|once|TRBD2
CASSLSTSGADTQYF
TGTGCCAGCAGTTTATCAACTAGCGGGGCGGATACGCAGTATTTT
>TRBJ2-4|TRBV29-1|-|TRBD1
CSVTGVGKNIQYF
TGCAGCGTTACAGGGGTTGGCAAAAACATTCAGTACTTC
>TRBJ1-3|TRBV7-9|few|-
CQTYPTLMISGNTIYF
TGCCAGACTTATCCGACCTTGATGATCTCTGGAAACACCATATATTTT
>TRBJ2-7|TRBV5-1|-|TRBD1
CASSLRPRDSTYEQYF
TGCGCCAGCAGCTTGAGACCCCGGGACAGCACCTACGAGCAGTACTTC
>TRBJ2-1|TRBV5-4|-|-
CASSVSNEQFF
TGTGCCAGCAGCGTTAGCAATGAGCAGTTCTTC
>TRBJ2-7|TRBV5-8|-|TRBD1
CASSLGPNRGLYEQYF
TGTGCCAGCAGCTTAGGGCCTAACAGGGGGCTGTACGAGCAGTACTTC
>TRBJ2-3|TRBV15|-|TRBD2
CATASGRAQDTQYF
TGTGCCACCGCTAGCGGGAGGGCCCAAGATACGCAGTATTTT
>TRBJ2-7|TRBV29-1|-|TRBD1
CSAGQGVDEQYF
TGCAGCGCCGGACAGGGAGTGGACGAGCAGTACTTC
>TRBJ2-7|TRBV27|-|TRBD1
CASSSLGTGEYEQYF
TGTGCCAGCAGTTCTCTAGGGACAGGGGAATACGAGCAGTACTTC
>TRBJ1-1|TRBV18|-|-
CASSPRILVTNPKNTEAFF
TGTGCCAGCTCACCACGGATTCTCGTGACAAACCCGAAGAACACTGAAGCTTTCTTT
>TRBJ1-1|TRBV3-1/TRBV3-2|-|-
CASSQQPTSLEAFF
TGTGCCAGCAGCCAACAGCCGACTAGTCTCGAAGCTTTCTTT
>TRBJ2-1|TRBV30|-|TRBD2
CAWNTGLAGGYEQFF
TGTGCCTGGAACACGGGACTAGCGGGAGGCTATGAGCAGTTCTTC
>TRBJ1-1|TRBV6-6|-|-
CASTVNGNTEAFF
TGTGCCAGCACCGTTAACGGGAACACTGAAGCTTTCTTT
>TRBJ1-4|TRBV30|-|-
CAWSRTVAGEKLFF
TGTGCCTGGTCAAGGACCGTTGCAGGGGAAAAACTGTTTTTT
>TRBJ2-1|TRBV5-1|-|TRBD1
CASSFEGQGAGEQFF
TGCGCCAGCAGCTTCGAAGGACAGGGGGCCGGTGAGCAGTTCTTC
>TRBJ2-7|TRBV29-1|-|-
CSVEPAGSTDEQYF
TGCAGCGTTGAACCCGCAGGATCCACCGACGAGCAGTACTTC
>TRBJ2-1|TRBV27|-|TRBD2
CASSLYSVAGAYNEQFF
TGTGCCAGCAGTTTATACTCAGTAGCGGGAGCCTACAATGAGCAGTTCTTC
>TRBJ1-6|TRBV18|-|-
CASSLNRISYNSPLHF
TGTGCCAGCTCATTGAACAGGATCTCCTATAATTCACCCCTCCACTTT
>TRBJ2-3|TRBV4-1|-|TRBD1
CASSLTGVSADTQYF
TGCGCCAGCAGCCTCACAGGGGTTAGCGCAGATACGCAGTATTTT
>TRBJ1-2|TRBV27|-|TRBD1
CASSIDRGYGYTF
TGTGCCAGCAGCATTGACAGGGGGTATGGCTACACCTTC
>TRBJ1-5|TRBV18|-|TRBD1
CASSRDRAGQPQHF
TGTGCCAGCTCACGAGACAGGGCCGGTCAGCCCCAGCATTTT